Listed below are T cell receptor beta chains from one sample, sequenced in a study of glioma-infiltrating T cells after dendritic cell vaccination. Only in-frame clones appear in the TCRdb table, and some are missing; sequencing was by immunoSEQ multiplex PCR. The profile shows roughly 90,000 clones, approximately 84% of them singletons. Sequenced material: blood, taken before dendritic cell vaccination. The origin of the receptors is a human donor with glioblastoma. Each CDR3 is given with its conserved first and last residue. Fields, in order: CDR3 protein, J gene, V gene.

CSVTKRLNTEAFF | TRBJ1-1 | TRBV29-1
CASSDGRGLVNTEAFF | TRBJ1-1 | TRBV2
CASSAEGNSNQPQHF | TRBJ1-5 | TRBV9
CKGQVNTEAFF | TRBJ1-1 | TRBV29-1
CASSTTSGVWNEQFF | TRBJ2-1 | TRBV18
CASSQNRNTIYF | TRBJ1-3 | TRBV19
CASSLRGRGFYSNQPQHF | TRBJ1-5 | TRBV5-4
CASSLNRGPYGYTF | TRBJ1-2 | TRBV5-4
CASSQTPDRAGLAGADNEQFF | TRBJ2-1 | TRBV4-1
CASSQDPTNTGELFF | TRBJ2-2 | TRBV4-1
CSQARRTDQPQHF | TRBJ1-5 | TRBV29-1
CASSFKGGRGGGSGSYEQYF | TRBJ2-7 | TRBV7-7
CASSLVGRPSYEQYF | TRBJ2-7 | TRBV7-9
CASSPYRPSSTDTQYF | TRBJ2-3 | TRBV27
CASSEWVVAGAYNEQFF | TRBJ2-1 | TRBV2
CASLAGLWPPSYEQYF | TRBJ2-7 | TRBV21-1
CASSLVTTSQETQYF | TRBJ2-5 | TRBV7-6
CASSQVGGRGETQYF | TRBJ2-5 | TRBV14
CASSSRDRVVSGANVLTF | TRBJ2-6 | TRBV28
CASGLAPYF | TRBJ2-7 | TRBV3-1/TRBV3-2
CASSEATSGTYEQYF | TRBJ2-7 | TRBV6-1
CASSQEGWGDTEAFF | TRBJ1-1 | TRBV4-2
CASSLRISGLSSYEQYF | TRBJ2-7 | TRBV11-2
CASSPRTGELFF | TRBJ2-2 | TRBV5-4
CASSSGLAGVMAQYF | TRBJ2-3 | TRBV5-4
CASSVGRKNTEAFF | TRBJ1-1 | TRBV9
CASSYMTELTEAFF | TRBJ1-1 | TRBV5-1